This note documents a single T cell receptor (beta chain) sequence. The data were taken from a study of PD-L1 blockade in urothelial cancer. Whole-study context: Study patients had been treated with 0 to 3 previous chemotherapy regimens.

Patients were diagnosed with urothelial carcinoma, either locally advanced or metastatic. There are 17 residues in the CDR3. Trimming removed 5 bases from V and 2 bases from J; junction bases left unmatched: 9. The V gene's germline CDR1 is MGHRA and CDR2 YSYEKL. Assay: immunoSEQ multiplex PCR; the TCRdb copy retains only in-frame clones and omits some. The table records under 45,000 clones, over 65% of them present only once. The sequence was obtained from a man aged 60 to 69 with urothelial cancer. The chain recombines TRBV4-1 with TRBJ1-2; TRBD1 agrees at 12 bases. The sequenced sample was PBMCs, obtained around atezolizumab (anti-PD-L1) treatment. The CDR3: CASSARGQGAANYGYTF. CDR3 in DNA: TGCGCCAGCAGCGCACGGGGACAGGGGGCGGCCAACTATGGCTACACCTTC.